This TCR beta chain is from a study of OX40 agonist ivuxolimab in advanced cancers. This CDR3 spans 15 amino acids. Germline assignment: CDR1 SGHAT and CDR2 FQNNGV. Trimming stripped 5 bases from V and 7 bases from J, with 17 bases between. Note on this clone: Its specificity is unknown.

Generated by immunoSEQ multiplex PCR, the TCRdb table keeps only in-frame clones and is missing some. The table includes approximately 82,000 clones, 85% to 90% detected once. Study-level points and caveats: Antigen specificity was not determined for the expanded peripheral T cells.

The chain has TRBV11-2 and TRBJ1-4, with D perhaps TRBD1 (5 bases). The specimen comprised CD4+ or CD8+ T cells sorted from blood, sampled in a trial of the OX40 agonist ivuxolimab. This TCR came from an adult with an advanced solid tumor such as melanoma, head and neck, liver or kidney cancer. As DNA, the CDR3 is TGTGCCAGCAGCACCACAGGATCCCGAGGTGAAAAACTGTTTTTT. Its protein is CASSTTGSRGEKLFF.